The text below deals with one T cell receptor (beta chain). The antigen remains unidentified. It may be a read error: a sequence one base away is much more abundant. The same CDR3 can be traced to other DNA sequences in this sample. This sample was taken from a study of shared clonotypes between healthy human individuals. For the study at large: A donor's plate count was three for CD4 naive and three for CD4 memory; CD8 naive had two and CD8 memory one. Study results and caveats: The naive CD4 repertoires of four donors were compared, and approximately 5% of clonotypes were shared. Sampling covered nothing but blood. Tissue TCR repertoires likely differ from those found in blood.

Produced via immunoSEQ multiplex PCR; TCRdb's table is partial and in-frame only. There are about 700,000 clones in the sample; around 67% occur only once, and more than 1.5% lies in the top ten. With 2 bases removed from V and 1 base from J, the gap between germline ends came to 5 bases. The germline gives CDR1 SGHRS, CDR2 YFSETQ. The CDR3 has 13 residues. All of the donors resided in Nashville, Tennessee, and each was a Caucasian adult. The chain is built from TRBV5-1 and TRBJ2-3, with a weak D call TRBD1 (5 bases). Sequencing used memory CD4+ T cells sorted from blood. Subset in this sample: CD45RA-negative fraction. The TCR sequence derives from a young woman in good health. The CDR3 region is CASSLGGTDTQYF. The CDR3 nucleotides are TGCGCCAGCAGCTTAGGGGGCACAGATACGCAGTATTTT.